This T cell receptor (beta chain) was found in a study of T-cell memory formation after mild COVID-19. From the 5' RACE reads, TCRdb called clonotypes with MiXCR, one entry per CDR3 protein. The sample has hundreds of thousands of distinct CDR3 sequences; 24% are singletons. Germline values: CDR1 SGHRS, CDR2 YFSETQ. This CDR3 spans 15 amino acids. Trimming pared 0 bases from V and 9 bases from J, leaving 13 bases between. This clonotype has a handful of counts. The receptor's source is an adult woman who had mild COVID-19 (a few samples of this study predate the infection). Cell type and time point are not known. The sequencing sample was made of PBMCs or a T cell subset sorted from them (not recorded which). The chain has TRBV5-1 and TRBJ1-6, with a possible D match to TRBD1 (6 bases). The CDR3 nucleotides read TGCGCCAGCAGCTTGGAGGGCAGGGGAGTTTCACCCCTCCACTTT. Translating it yields CASSLEGRGVSPLHF.